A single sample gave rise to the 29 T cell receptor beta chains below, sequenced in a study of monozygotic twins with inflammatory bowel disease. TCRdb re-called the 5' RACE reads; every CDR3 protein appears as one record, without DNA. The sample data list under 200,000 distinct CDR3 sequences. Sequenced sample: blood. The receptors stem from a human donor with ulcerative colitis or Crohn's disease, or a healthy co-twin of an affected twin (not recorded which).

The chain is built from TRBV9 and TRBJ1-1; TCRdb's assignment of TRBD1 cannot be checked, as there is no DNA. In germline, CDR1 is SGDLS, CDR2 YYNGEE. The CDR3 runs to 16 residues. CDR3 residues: CASSVVPGLMNTEAFF.

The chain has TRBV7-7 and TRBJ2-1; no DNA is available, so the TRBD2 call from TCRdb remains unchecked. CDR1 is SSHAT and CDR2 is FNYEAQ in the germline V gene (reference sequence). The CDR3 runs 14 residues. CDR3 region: CASSQGLAGDEQFF. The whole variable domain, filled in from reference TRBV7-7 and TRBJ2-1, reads GAGVSQSPRYKVTKRGQDVTLRCDPISSHATLYWYQQALGQGPEFLTYFNYEAQPDKSGLPSDRFSAERPEGSISTLTIQRTEQRDSAMYRCASSQGLAGDEQFFGPGTRLTVL.

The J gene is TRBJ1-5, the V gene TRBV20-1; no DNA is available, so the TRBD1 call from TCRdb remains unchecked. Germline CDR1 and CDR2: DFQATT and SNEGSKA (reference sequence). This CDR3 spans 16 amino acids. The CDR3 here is CSAPAPAGQGRQPQHF.

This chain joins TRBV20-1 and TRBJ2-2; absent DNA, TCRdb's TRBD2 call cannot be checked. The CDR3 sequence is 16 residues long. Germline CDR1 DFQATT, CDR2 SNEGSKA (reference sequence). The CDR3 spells CSAAGRMGSNTGELFF.

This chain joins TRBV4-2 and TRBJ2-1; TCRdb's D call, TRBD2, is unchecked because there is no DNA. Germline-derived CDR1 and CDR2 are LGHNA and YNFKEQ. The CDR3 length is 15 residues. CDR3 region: CASSQVAGGLNEQFF.

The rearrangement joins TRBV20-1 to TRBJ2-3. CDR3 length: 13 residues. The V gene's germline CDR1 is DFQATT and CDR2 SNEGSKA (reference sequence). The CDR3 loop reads CSAPGTTRDTQYF.

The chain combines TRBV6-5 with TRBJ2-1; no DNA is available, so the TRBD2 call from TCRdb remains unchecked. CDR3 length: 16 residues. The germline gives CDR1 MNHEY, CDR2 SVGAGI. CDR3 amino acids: CASSYRTSGRFNEQFF.

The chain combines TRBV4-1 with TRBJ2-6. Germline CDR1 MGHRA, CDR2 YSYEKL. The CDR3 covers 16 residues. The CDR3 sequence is CASSQGVSSGANVLTF.

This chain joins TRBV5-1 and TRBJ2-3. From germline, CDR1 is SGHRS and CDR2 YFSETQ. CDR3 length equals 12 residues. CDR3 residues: CASSPETDTQYF. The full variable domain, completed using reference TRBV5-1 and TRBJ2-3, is KAGVTQTPRYLIKTRGQQVTLSCSPISGHRSVSWYQQTPGQGLQFLFEYFSETQRNKGNFPGRFSGRQFSNSRSEMNVSTLELGDSALYLCASSPETDTQYFGPGTRLTVL.

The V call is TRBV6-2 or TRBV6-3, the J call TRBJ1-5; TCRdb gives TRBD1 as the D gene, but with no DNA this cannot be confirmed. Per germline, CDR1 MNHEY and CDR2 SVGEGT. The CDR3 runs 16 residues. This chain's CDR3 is CASSSSGGVGNQPQHF.

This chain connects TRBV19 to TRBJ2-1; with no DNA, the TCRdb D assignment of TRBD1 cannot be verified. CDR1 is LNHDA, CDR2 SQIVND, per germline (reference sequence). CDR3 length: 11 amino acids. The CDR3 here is CALLNGGEQFF.

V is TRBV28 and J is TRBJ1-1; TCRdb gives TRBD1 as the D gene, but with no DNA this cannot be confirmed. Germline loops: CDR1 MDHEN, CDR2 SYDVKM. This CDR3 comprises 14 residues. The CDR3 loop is CASSRPGDGTEAFF.

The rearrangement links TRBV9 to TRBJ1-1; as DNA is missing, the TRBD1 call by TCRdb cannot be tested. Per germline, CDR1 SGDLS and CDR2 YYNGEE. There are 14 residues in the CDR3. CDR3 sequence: CASSPRGGSAEAFF.

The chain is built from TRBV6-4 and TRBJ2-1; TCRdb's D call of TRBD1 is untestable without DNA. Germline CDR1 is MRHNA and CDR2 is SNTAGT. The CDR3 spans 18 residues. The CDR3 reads CASRLNRGLKSSYNEQFF.

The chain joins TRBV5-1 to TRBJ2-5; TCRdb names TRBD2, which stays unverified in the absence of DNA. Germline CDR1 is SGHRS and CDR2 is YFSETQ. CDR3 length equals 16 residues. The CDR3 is CASSSDRLAGVETQYF.

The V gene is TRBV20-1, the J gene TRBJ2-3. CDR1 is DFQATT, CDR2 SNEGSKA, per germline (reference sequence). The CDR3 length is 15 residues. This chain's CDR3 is CSAPTLADSTDTQYF.

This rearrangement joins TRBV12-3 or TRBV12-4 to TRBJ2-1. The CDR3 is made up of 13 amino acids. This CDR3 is CASSLAGDDEQFF.

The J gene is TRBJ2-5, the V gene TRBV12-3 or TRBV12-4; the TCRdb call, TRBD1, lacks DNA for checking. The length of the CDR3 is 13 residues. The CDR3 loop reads CASSTGAMETQYF.

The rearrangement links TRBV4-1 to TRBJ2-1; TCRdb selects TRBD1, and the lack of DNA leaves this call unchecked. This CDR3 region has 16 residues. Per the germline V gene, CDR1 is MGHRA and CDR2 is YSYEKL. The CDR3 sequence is CASSATPGQGYNEQFF.

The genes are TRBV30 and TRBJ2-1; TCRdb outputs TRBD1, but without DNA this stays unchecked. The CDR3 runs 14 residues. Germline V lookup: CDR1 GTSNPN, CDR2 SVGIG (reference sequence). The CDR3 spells CAWIPKGAYNEQFF. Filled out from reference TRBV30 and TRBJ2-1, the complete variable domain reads SQTIHQWPATLVQPVGSPLSLECTVEGTSNPNLYWYRQAAGRGLQLLFYSVGIGQISSEVPQNLSASRPQDRQFILSSKKLLLSDSGFYLCAWIPKGAYNEQFFGPGTRLTVL.

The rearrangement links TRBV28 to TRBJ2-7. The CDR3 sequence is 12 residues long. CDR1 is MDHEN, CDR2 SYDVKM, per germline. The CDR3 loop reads CASSTLPYEQYF.

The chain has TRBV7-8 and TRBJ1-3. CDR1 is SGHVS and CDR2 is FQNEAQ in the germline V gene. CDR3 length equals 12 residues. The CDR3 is CASQSIGNTIYF. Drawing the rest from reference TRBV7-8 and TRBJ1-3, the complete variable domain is GAGVSQSPRYKVAKRGQDVALRCDPISGHVSLFWYQQALGQGPEFLTYFQNEAQLDKSGLPSDRFFAERPEGSVSTLKIQRTQQEDSAVYLCASQSIGNTIYFGEGSWLTVV.

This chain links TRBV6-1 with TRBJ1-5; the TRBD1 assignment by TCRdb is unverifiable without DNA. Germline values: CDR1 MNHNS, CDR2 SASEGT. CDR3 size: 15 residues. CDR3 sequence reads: CASSRRAYSNQPQHF.

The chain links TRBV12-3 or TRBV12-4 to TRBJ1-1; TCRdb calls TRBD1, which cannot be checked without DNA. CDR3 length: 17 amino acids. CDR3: CASTLIPPGDPNTEAFF.

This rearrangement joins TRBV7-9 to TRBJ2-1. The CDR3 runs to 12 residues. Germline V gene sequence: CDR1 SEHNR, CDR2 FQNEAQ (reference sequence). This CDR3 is CASSPGTDEQFF.

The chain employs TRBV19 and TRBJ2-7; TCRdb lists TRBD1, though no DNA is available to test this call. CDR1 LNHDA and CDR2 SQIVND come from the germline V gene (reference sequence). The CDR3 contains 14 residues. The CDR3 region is CATGSGTGVYEQYF.

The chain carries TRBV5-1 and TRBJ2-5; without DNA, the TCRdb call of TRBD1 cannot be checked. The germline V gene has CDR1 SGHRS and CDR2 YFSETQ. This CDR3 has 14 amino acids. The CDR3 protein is CAGSLGGTGETQYF.

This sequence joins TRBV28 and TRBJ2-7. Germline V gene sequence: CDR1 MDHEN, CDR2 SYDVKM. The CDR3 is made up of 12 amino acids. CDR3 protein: CASSPGVYEQYF. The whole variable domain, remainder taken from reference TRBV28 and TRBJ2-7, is DVKVTQSSRYLVKRTGEKVFLECVQDMDHENMFWYRQDPGLGLRLIYFSYDVKMKEKGDIPEGYSVSREKKERFSLILESASTNQTSMYLCASSPGVYEQYFGPGTRLTVT.

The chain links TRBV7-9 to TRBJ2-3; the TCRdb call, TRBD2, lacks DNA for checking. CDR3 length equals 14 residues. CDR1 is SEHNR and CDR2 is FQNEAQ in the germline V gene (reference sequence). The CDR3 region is CASSQTTSTDTQYF.